This entry describes one T cell receptor (beta chain). The record originates from a study of T cells in localized non-small cell lung cancer. V was pared by 7 bases and J by 4 bases, with 13 bases between. The germline gives CDR1 LNHDA, CDR2 SQIVND (reference sequence). The CDR3 covers 13 residues. The data were produced by immunoSEQ multiplex PCR, yet TCRdb's version contains in-frame clones alone and is incomplete. The table lists about 25,000 clones, approximately 86% of them singletons. This sequence originates from a female donor at least 60 years old with stage I lung adenocarcinoma. The sample here was peripheral blood, taken before any cancer treatment. The rearrangement joins TRBV19 to TRBJ1-1, with D unresolved. The CDR3 DNA reads TGTGCCAGTACCCCAATCGAGGTCACTGAAGCTTTCTTT. Translation: CASTPIEVTEAFF.